The clone carrying this TCR beta chain was detected only a few times. The sample comes from a study of T-cell memory formation after mild COVID-19. Using its own MiXCR run on the 5' RACE reads, TCRdb lists one record per CDR3 protein. The sample has about 340,000 distinct CDR3 sequences, 15% to 20% seen once. The CDR3 has 13 residues. Germline V gene lookup returns CDR1 SGHTA and CDR2 FQGNSA. Losses at the gene ends were 2 bases for V and 7 bases for J; bases not matched to a gene: 5. Sequencing was done on a sample of PBMCs or a T cell subset sorted from them (not recorded which). The TCR sequence derives from a man between 18 and 35 years old who had mild COVID-19 (a few samples of this study predate the infection). Cell type and time point are not known. The chain combines TRBV7-2 with TRBJ2-7; TRBD2 aligns across 7 bases. The CDR3 here is CASSLRRGVEQYV. As DNA, the CDR3 is TGTGCCAGCAGCTTACGACGGGGGGTGGAGCAGTACGTC.